This is a list of T cell receptor beta chains from one sample in a study of cytomegalovirus exposure and HLA in healthy donors. Clones were read by immunoSEQ multiplex PCR, and TCRdb kept only the in-frame ones, dropping some. The sample has 150,000 to 200,000 clones; around three quarters are singletons. The sample was PBMCs. The receptors derive from a young man in good health and CMV-seronegative. The CDR3 runs from the conserved cysteine through the conserved F or W. Each record gives: V gene, D gene, J gene, CDR3 protein. D genes are given only for firm matches.

V gene: TRBV4-2; D gene: NA; J gene: TRBJ1-4; CDR3 protein: CASSSEATRGVNEKLFF
V gene: TRBV11-1; D gene: TRBD2; J gene: TRBJ2-3; CDR3 protein: CASSRTSGSTDTQYF
V gene: TRBV9; D gene: NA; J gene: TRBJ1-1; CDR3 protein: CASSVMPLDRQAFF
V gene: TRBV2; D gene: NA; J gene: TRBJ2-7; CDR3 protein: CASKSRDSKFQADNYEQYF
V gene: TRBV9; D gene: TRBD2; J gene: TRBJ2-1; CDR3 protein: CASSPASGMTYKQFF
V gene: TRBV29-1; D gene: TRBD2; J gene: TRBJ2-2; CDR3 protein: CSIRLAGLTGELFF
V gene: TRBV18; D gene: TRBD1; J gene: TRBJ1-1; CDR3 protein: CASSPRQGVTEAFF
V gene: TRBV11-2; D gene: NA; J gene: TRBJ1-1; CDR3 protein: CASSSRSLEAFF
V gene: TRBV28; D gene: NA; J gene: TRBJ2-2; CDR3 protein: CASSLTGGAAGELFF
V gene: TRBV10-2; D gene: NA; J gene: TRBJ2-5; CDR3 protein: CASSESRGGAETQYF
V gene: TRBV7-7; D gene: NA; J gene: TRBJ2-7; CDR3 protein: CASSPGTLAYEQYF
V gene: TRBV2; D gene: TRBD1; J gene: TRBJ2-7; CDR3 protein: CASSRDRGYEQYF
V gene: TRBV2; D gene: TRBD2; J gene: TRBJ2-7; CDR3 protein: CASSALAGAYEQYF
V gene: TRBV19; D gene: TRBD1; J gene: TRBJ1-5; CDR3 protein: CASTPGTGYSNQPQHF
V gene: TRBV10-3; D gene: NA; J gene: TRBJ1-2; CDR3 protein: CAISPYMRGLDGYTF
V gene: TRBV18; D gene: TRBD1; J gene: TRBJ2-7; CDR3 protein: CASSPRVTGLGEQYF
V gene: TRBV6-5; D gene: NA; J gene: TRBJ1-1; CDR3 protein: CASNRGKNTEAFF
V gene: TRBV5-1; D gene: TRBD2; J gene: TRBJ2-1; CDR3 protein: CASSRGELLTNNEQFF
V gene: TRBV10-1; D gene: TRBD1; J gene: TRBJ1-6; CDR3 protein: CASSVNYRGRINSPLHF
V gene: TRBV5-1; D gene: TRBD2; J gene: TRBJ2-1; CDR3 protein: CASSLSTSVREQFF
V gene: TRBV30; D gene: NA; J gene: TRBJ2-1; CDR3 protein: CAWSVPGWGKGEQFF
V gene: TRBV5-1; D gene: NA; J gene: TRBJ2-2; CDR3 protein: CASRPRSTGTGELFF
V gene: TRBV6-1; D gene: TRBD2; J gene: TRBJ2-7; CDR3 protein: CASHPAGGSEQYF
V gene: TRBV5-4; D gene: NA; J gene: TRBJ1-5; CDR3 protein: CATKAAPSNQPQHF
V gene: TRBV7-2; D gene: NA; J gene: TRBJ2-2; CDR3 protein: CASRAGVFTGELFF
V gene: TRBV5-4; D gene: NA; J gene: TRBJ1-2; CDR3 protein: CASSWWGLDGYTF
V gene: TRBV9; D gene: TRBD1; J gene: TRBJ2-7; CDR3 protein: CASSPDRGTYEQYF
V gene: TRBV14; D gene: TRBD1; J gene: NA; CDR3 protein: CASSQTQGAVNEQYF
V gene: TRBV28; D gene: NA; J gene: TRBJ2-3; CDR3 protein: CASSSPPGADTDTQYF
V gene: TRBV25-1; D gene: NA; J gene: TRBJ2-3; CDR3 protein: CASSLGTDTQYF
V gene: TRBV7-2; D gene: NA; J gene: TRBJ2-2; CDR3 protein: CASSSRTGRDTGELFF
V gene: TRBV19; D gene: NA; J gene: TRBJ2-3; CDR3 protein: CASSTSGHTDTQYF
V gene: TRBV27; D gene: NA; J gene: TRBJ2-5; CDR3 protein: CASRPKDSTRSISGETQYF
V gene: TRBV6-1; D gene: NA; J gene: TRBJ2-2; CDR3 protein: CASRVTGNTGELFF
V gene: TRBV5-1; D gene: TRBD1; J gene: TRBJ2-3; CDR3 protein: CASSVGQGRNTDTQYF
V gene: TRBV7-7; D gene: NA; J gene: TRBJ2-7; CDR3 protein: CASSSTGWEQYF
V gene: TRBV5-1; D gene: NA; J gene: TRBJ1-4; CDR3 protein: CASRPNRSGEKLFF
V gene: TRBV4-1; D gene: TRBD2; J gene: TRBJ2-1; CDR3 protein: CASSEREAVGEQFF
V gene: TRBV29-1; D gene: TRBD2; J gene: TRBJ2-2; CDR3 protein: CSVAPAAGGTGELFF
V gene: TRBV19; D gene: NA; J gene: TRBJ1-5; CDR3 protein: CASSIGGQGQPQHF
V gene: TRBV27; D gene: NA; J gene: TRBJ1-2; CDR3 protein: CASSPGTLRSYGYTF
V gene: TRBV2; D gene: TRBD1; J gene: TRBJ2-7; CDR3 protein: CASSLGPGQAIYEQYF
V gene: TRBV5-4; D gene: TRBD2; J gene: TRBJ2-7; CDR3 protein: CASSLGTSNYEQYF
V gene: TRBV19; D gene: TRBD2; J gene: TRBJ2-5; CDR3 protein: CASIATSGSGETQYF
V gene: TRBV12-2; D gene: NA; J gene: TRBJ2-1; CDR3 protein: CASRLGMDGRDHYNEQFF